The rows below give T cell receptor beta chains drawn from one sample of a study of glioma-infiltrating T cells. TCRdb analysed the multiplex PCR reads with MiXCR anew, one entry per CDR3 protein. The repertoire holds 100,000 to 150,000 distinct CDR3 sequences, roughly 23% seen once, with roughly 15% in the top ten. The sample comprised glioma tissue, nonneoplastic brain tissue, or PBMCs (not recorded which). The receptors derive from a human donor with low-grade glioma or glioblastoma, undergoing nonglioma brain surgery, or in good health (not recorded which). The CDR3 runs from the conserved cysteine through the conserved F or W. A D gene is named only where the DNA matches it firmly. Clone size appears in some rows only: once, few, many, or a class for an expanded clone.

TRBV6-2/TRBV6-3	many	TRBJ2-2	TRBD1	TGTGCCAGCGGACAGGGGGCAACCGGGGAGCTGTTTTTT	CASGQGATGELFF
TRBV28	many	TRBJ2-5	TRBD1	TGTGCCAGCAGTGGACAGGGGCCCCAAGAGACCCAGTACTTC	CASSGQGPQETQYF
TRBV4-1	many	TRBJ2-5	.	TGCGCCAGCAGCCAAGAGACAGGACGGACACAAGAGACCCAGTACTTC	CASSQETGRTQETQYF
TRBV27	many	TRBJ1-2	TRBD1	TGTGCCAGCAGCCCGGGACAGGGATACGGCTATGGCTACACCTTC	CASSPGQGYGYGYTF
TRBV6-6	many	TRBJ2-1	TRBD2	TGTGCCAGCAGTTACTCGGCTAGCGGGGGTAATGAGCAGTTCTTC	CASSYSASGGNEQFF
TRBV4-3	many	TRBJ2-3	TRBD2	TGCGCCAGCAGCCAAGAGCGGGAGACAGATACGCAGTATTTT	CASSQERETDTQYF
TRBV18	.	TRBJ2-1	.	TGTGCCAGCCAACTAGCAAACAATGAGCAGTTCTTC	CASQLANNEQFF
TRBV19	.	TRBJ1-2	TRBD1	TGTGCCAGTAGTACTCCCTTTATGAGGACAGGGCTCGTGAGCTATGGCTACACCTTC	CASSTPFMRTGLVSYGYTF
TRBV7-2	many	TRBJ1-2	.	TGTGCCAGCACCTTCAAGGGGGATTCGGTCTATGGCTACACCTTC	CASTFKGDSVYGYTF
TRBV5-1	.	TRBJ2-3	.	TGCGCCAGCAGCTTGGGCCTAGCAGATACGCAGTATTTT	CASSLGLADTQYF
TRBV12-3/TRBV12-4	.	TRBJ1-5	.	TGTGCCAGCGAGACCGGGGCTTTGGCCCAGCATTTT	CASETGALAQHF
TRBV20-1	many	TRBJ1-2	.	TGCAGTGCTAGAGAAGGGGTGGCTAACTATGGCTACACCTTC	CSAREGVANYGYTF